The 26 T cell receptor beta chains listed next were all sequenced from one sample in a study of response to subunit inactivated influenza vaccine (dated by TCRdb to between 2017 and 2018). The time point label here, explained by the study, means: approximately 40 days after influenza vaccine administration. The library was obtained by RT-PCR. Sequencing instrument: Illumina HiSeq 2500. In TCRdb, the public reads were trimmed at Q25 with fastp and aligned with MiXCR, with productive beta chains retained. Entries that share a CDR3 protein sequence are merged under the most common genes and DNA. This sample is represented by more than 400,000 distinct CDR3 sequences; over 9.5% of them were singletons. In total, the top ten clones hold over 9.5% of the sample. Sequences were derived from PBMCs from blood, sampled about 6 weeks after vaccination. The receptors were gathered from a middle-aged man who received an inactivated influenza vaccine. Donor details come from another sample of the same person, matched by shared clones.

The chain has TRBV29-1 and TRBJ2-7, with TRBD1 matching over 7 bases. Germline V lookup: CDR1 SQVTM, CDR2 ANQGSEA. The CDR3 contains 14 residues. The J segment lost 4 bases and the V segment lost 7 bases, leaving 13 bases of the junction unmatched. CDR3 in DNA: TGCAGCGCACTCCGGACAGGCCCCACTTACGAGCAGTACTTC. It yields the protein CSALRTGPTYEQYF.

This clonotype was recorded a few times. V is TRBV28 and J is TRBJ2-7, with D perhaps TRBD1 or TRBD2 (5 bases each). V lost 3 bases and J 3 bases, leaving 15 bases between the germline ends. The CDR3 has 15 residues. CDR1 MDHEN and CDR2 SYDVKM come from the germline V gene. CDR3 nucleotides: TGTGCCAGCAGTTTTCGCCCGGGGCCCGACTACGAGCAGTACTTC. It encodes CASSFRPGPDYEQYF.

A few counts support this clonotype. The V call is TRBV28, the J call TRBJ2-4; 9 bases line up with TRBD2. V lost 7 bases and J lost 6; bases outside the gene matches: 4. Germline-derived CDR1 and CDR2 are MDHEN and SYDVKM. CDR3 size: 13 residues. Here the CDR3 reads CASISSGRNIQYF. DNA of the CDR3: TGTGCCAGCATTAGTAGCGGGAGAAACATTCAGTACTTC.

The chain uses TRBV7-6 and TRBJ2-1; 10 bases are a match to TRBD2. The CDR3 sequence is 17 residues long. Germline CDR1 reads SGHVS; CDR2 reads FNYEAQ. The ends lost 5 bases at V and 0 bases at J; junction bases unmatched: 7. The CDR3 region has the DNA TGTGCCAGCAGCACCGGGACTAGCGTAAGCTCCTACAATGAGCAGTTCTTC. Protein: CASSTGTSVSSYNEQFF.

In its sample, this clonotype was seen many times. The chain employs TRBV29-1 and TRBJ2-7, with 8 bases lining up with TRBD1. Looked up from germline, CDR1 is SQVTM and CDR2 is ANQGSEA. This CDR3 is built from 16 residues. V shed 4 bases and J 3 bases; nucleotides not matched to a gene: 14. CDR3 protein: CSVVLVTGVRLYEQYF. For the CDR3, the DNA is TGCAGCGTTGTACTAGTGACAGGGGTCCGACTCTACGAGCAGTACTTC.

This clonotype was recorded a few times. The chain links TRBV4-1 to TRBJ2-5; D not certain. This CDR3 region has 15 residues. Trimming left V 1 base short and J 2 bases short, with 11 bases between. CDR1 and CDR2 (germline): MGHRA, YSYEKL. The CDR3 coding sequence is TGCGCCAGCAGCCAAGGAGAGAGGCCACAAGAGACCCAGTACTTC. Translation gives CASSQGERPQETQYF.

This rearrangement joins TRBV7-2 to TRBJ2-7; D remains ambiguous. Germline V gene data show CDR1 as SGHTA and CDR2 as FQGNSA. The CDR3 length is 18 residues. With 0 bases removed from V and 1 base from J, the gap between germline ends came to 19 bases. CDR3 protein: CASSLAHYWAERSYEQYF. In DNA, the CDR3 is TGTGCCAGCAGCTTAGCCCACTACTGGGCGGAACGGTCCTACGAGCAGTACTTC. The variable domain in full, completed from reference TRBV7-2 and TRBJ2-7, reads GAGVSQSPSNKVTEKGKDVELRCDPISGHTALYWYRQSLGQGLEFLIYFQGNSAPDKSGLPSDRFSAERTGGSVSTLTIQRTQQEDSAVYLCASSLAHYWAERSYEQYFGPGTRLTVT.

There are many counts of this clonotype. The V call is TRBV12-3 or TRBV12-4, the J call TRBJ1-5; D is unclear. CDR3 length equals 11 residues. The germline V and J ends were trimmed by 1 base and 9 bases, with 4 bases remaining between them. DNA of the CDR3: TGTGCCAGCAGTTTAGTCGGGCCCCAGCATTTT. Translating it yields CASSLVGPQHF.

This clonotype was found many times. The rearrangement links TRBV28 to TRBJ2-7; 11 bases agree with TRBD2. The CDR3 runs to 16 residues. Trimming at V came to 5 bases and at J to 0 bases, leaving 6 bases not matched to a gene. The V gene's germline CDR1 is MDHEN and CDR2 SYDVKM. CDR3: CASSTRLAGNSYEQYF. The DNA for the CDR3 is TGTGCCAGCAGTACACGACTAGCGGGGAACTCCTACGAGCAGTACTTC.

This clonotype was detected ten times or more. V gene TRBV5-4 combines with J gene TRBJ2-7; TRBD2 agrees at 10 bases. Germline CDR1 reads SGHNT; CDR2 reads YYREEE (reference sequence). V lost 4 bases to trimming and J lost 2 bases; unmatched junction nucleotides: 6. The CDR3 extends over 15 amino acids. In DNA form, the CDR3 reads TGTGCCAGCAGCCCAGGGACTAGCGCTACCTACGAGCAGTACTTC. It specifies CASSPGTSATYEQYF.

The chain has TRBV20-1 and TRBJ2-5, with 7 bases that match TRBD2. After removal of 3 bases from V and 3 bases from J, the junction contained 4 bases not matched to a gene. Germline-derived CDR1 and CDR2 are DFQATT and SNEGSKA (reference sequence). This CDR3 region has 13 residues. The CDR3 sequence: CSARGLREETQYF. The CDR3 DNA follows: TGCAGTGCTAGGGGACTAAGGGAAGAGACCCAGTACTTC.

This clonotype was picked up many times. CDR3 amino acids: CASSPRSSGNTGELFF. In DNA, the CDR3 is TGTGCCAGCAGCCCCCGGAGTAGCGGAAACACCGGGGAGCTGTTTTTT. This sequence joins TRBV7-8 and TRBJ2-2; maybe TRBD2 (6 bases). Germline values: CDR1 SGHVS, CDR2 FQNEAQ. The CDR3 totals 16 residues. Trimming removed 5 bases at V and 2 bases at J, with 15 bases between. The entire variable domain, with the rest obtained from reference TRBV7-8 and TRBJ2-2, is as follows: GAGVSQSPRYKVAKRGQDVALRCDPISGHVSLFWYQQALGQGPEFLTYFQNEAQLDKSGLPSDRFFAERPEGSVSTLKIQRTQQEDSAVYLCASSPRSSGNTGELFFGEGSRLTVL.

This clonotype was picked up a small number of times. The CDR3: CASSLNDRTYLLTDADTQYF. CDR3 nucleotides: TGTGCCAGCAGCTTAAACGACAGGACTTACTTATTAACGGACGCAGATACGCAGTATTTT. V usage is TRBV7-6 and J usage is TRBJ2-3; a weak D match, TRBD1 (6 bases). Germline V gene sequence: CDR1 SGHVS, CDR2 FNYEAQ. V was trimmed by 2 bases and J by 4 bases, leaving 28 bases between them. The CDR3 loop spans 20 amino acids.

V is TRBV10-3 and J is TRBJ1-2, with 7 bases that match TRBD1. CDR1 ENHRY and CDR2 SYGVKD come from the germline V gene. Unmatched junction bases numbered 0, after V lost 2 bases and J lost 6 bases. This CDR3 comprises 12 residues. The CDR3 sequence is CAISETGDGYTF. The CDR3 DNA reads TGTGCCATCAGTGAGACAGGGGATGGCTACACCTTC.

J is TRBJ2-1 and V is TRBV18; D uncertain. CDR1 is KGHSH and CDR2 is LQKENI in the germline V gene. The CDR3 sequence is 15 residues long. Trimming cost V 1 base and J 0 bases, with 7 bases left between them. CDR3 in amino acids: CASSPQGFSYNEQFF. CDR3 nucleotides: TGTGCCAGCTCACCACAGGGTTTCTCCTACAATGAGCAGTTCTTC.

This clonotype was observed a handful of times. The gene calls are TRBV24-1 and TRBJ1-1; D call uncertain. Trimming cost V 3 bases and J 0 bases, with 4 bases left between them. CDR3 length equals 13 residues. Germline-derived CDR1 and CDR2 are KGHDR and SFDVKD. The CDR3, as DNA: TGTGCCACCAGTGATACCGTGAACACTGAAGCTTTCTTT. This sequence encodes CATSDTVNTEAFF.

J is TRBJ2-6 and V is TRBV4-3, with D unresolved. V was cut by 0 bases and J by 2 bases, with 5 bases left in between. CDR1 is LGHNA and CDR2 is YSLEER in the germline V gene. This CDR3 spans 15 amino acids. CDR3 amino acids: CASSQDLTGANVLTF. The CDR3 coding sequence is TGCGCCAGCAGCCAAGATTTAACTGGGGCCAACGTCCTGACTTTC.

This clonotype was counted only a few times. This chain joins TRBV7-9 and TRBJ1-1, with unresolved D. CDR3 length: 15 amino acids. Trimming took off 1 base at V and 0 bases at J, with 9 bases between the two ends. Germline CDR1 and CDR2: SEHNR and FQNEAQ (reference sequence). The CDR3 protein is CASSLGGSVNTEAFF. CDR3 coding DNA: TGTGCCAGCAGCTTAGGAGGCAGCGTGAACACTGAAGCTTTCTTT.

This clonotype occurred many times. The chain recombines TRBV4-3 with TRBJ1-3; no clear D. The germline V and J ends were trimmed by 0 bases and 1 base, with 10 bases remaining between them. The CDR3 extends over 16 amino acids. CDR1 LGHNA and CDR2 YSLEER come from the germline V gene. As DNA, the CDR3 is TGCGCCAGCAGCCAAGATCCGGGCAATTCTGGAAACACCATATATTTT. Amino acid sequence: CASSQDPGNSGNTIYF.

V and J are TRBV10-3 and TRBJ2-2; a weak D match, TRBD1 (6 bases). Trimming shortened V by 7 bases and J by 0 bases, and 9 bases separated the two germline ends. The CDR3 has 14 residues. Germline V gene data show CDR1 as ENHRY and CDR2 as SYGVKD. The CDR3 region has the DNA TGTGCCATCAACTCAGGGGCGAACACCGGGGAGCTGTTTTTT. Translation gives CAINSGANTGELFF.

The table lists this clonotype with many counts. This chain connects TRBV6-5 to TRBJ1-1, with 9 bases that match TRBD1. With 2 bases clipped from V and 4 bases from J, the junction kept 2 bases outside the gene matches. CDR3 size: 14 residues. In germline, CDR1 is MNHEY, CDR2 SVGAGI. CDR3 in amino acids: CASSYGQGTTEAFF. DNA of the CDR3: TGTGCCAGCAGTTACGGACAGGGGACCACTGAAGCTTTCTTT.

The CDR3 here is CASSLVFRASSYEQYF. As DNA, the CDR3 is TGCGCCAGCAGCTTGGTTTTCAGGGCTAGCTCCTACGAGCAGTACTTC. The V and J genes are TRBV5-1 and TRBJ2-7; possible D gene TRBD1, 5 bases. The germline gives CDR1 SGHRS, CDR2 YFSETQ. V was shortened by 0 bases and J by 0 bases, with 13 bases between the two germline ends. The CDR3 has 16 amino acids.

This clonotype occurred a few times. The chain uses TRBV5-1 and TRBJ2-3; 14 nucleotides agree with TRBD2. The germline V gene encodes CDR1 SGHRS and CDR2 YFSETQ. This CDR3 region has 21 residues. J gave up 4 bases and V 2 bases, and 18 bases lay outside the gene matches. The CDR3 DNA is TGCGCCAGCAGCTTTAGGCCCGTCCCGGGACTAGCGGGGGCCCCAGCAGATACGCAGTATTTT. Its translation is CASSFRPVPGLAGAPADTQYF.

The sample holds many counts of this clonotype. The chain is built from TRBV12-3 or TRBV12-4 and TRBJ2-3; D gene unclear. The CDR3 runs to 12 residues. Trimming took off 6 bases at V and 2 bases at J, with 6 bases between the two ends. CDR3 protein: CASSGNTDTQYF. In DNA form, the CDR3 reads TGTGCCAGCAGCGGAAACACAGATACGCAGTATTTT.

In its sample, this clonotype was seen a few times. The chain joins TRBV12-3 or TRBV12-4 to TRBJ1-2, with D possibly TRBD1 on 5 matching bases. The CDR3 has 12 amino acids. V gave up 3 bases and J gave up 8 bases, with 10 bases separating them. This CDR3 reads CASSFRVEGYTF. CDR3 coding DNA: TGTGCCAGCAGTTTCAGGGTTGAGGGCTACACCTTC.

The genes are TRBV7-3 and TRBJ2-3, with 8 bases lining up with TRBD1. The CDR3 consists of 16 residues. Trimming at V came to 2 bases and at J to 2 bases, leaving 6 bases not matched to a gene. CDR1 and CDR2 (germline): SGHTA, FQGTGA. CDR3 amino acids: CASSLGTGYNTDTQYF. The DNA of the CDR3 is TGTGCCAGCAGCTTAGGGACAGGCTACAACACAGATACGCAGTATTTT.